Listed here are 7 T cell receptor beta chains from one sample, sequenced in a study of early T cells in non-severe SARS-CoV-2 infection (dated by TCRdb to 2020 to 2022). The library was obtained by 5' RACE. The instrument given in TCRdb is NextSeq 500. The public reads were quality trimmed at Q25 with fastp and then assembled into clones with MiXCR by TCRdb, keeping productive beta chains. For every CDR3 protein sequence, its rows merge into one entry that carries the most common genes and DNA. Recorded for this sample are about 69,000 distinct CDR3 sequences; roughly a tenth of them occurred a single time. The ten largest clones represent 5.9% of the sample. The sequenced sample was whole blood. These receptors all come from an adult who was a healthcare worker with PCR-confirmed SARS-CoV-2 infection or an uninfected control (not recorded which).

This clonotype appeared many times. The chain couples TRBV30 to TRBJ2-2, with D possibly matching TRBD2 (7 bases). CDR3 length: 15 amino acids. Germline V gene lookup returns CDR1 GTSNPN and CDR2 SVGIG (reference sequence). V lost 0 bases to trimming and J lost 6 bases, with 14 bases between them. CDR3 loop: CAWSVLRGAAGELFF. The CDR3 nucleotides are TGTGCCTGGAGTGTACTACGGGGGGCTGCCGGGGAGCTGTTTTTT.

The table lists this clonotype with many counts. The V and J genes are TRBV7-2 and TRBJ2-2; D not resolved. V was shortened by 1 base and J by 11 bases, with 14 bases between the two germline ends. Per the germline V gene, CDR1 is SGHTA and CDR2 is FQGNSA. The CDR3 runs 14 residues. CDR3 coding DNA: TGTGCCAGCAGCTTAGTTCTCGGTGGGCCCGAGCTGTTTTTT. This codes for CASSLVLGGPELFF.

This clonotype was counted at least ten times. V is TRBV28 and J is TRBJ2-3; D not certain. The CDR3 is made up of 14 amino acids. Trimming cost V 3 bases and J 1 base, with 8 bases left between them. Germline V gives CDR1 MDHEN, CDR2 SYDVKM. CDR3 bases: TGTGCCAGCAGTTTCCTCAGTGGCACAGATACGCAGTATTTT. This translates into CASSFLSGTDTQYF.

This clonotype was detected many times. The CDR3 spells CASSSSGGQGTDTQYF. CDR3 DNA: TGTGCCAGCAGTTCCTCCGGTGGACAGGGCACAGATACGCAGTATTTT. The genes are TRBV6-1 and TRBJ2-3, with 7 bases matching TRBD1. The CDR3 spans 16 residues. Looked up from germline, CDR1 is MNHNS and CDR2 is SASEGT. The trim removed 5 bases at V and 1 base at J, leaving 9 bases unmatched.

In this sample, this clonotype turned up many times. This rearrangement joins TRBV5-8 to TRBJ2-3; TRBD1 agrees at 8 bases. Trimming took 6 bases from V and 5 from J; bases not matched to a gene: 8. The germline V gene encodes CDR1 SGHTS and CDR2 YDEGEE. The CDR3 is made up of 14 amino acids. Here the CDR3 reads CASTRTGTIDTQYF. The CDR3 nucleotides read TGTGCCAGCACCCGGACAGGGACGATAGATACGCAGTATTTT.

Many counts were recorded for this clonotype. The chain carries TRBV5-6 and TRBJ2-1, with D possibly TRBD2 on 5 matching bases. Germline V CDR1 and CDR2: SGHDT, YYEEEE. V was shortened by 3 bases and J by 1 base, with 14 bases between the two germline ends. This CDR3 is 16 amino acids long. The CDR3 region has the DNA TGTGCCAGCAGCTCGTTCTGGCCGGGATCCTACAATGAGCAGTTCTTC. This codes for CASSSFWPGSYNEQFF.

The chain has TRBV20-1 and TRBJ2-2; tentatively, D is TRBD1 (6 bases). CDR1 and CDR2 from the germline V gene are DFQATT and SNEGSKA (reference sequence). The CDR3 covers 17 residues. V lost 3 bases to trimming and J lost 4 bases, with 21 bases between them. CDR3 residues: CSASPAFKTGPTGELFF. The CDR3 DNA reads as TGCAGTGCTAGTCCCGCCTTCAAGACAGGCCCCACCGGGGAGCTGTTTTTT.